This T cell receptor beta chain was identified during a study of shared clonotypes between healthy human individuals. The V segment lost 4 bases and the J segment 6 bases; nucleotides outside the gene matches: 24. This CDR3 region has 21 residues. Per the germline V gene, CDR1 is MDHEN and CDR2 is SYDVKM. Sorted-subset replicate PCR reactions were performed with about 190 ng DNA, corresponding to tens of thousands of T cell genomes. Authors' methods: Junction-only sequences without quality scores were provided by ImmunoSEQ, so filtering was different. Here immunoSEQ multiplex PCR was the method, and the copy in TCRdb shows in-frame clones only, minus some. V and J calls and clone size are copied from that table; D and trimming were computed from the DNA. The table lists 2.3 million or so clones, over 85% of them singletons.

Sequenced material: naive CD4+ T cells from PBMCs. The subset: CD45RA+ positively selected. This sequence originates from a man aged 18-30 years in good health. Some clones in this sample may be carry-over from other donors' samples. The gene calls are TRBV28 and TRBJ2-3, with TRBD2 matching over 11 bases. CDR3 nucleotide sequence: TGTGCCAGCAGTTCCCCAGGGCTAGCGGGAGGCCCCATCCTGGGGTTTGATACGCAGTATTTT. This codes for CASSSPGLAGGPILGFDTQYF.